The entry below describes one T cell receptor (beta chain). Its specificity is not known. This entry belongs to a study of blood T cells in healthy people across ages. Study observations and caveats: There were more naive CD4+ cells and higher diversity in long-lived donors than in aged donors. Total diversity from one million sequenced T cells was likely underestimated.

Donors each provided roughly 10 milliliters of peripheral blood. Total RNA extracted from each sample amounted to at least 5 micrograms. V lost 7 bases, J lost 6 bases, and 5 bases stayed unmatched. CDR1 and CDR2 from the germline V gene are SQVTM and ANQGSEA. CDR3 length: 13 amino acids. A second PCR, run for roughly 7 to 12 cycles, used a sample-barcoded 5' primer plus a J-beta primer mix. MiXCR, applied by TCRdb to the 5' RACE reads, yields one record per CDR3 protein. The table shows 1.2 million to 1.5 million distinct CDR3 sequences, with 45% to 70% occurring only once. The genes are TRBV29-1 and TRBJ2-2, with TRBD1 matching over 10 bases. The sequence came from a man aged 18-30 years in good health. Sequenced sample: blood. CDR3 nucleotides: TGCAGCGCCGGGACAGGGGAAGCCGGGGAGCTGTTTTTT. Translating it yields CSAGTGEAGELFF.